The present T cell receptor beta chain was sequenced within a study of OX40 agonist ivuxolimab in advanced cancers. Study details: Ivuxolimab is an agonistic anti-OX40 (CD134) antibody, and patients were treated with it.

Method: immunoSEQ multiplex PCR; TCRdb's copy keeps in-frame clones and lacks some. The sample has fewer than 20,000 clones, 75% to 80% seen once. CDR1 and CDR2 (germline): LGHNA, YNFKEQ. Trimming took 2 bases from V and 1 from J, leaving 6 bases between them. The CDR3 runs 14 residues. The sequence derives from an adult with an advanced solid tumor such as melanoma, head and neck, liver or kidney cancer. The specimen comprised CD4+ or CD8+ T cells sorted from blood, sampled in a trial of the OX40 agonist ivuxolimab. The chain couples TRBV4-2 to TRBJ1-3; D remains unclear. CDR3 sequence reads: CASSQIGSGNTIYF. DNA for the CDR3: TGTGCCAGCAGCCAAATAGGTTCTGGAAACACCATATATTTT.